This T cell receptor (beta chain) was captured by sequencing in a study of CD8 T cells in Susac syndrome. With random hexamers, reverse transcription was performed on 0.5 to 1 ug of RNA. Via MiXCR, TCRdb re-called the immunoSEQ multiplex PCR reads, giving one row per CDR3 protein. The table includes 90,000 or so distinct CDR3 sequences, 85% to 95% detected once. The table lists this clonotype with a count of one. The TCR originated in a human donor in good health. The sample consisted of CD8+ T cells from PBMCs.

This CDR3 is CASSVGGQAFYGYTF. The CDR3 DNA sequence: TGTGCCAGCAGCGTAGGCGGACAGGCGTTCTATGGCTACACCTTC. The rearrangement uses TRBV9 and TRBJ1-2, with 7 bases lining up with TRBD1. The CDR3 loop spans 15 amino acids. V shed 0 bases, J shed 4 bases, and the junction held 6 bases outside the gene matches. The germline V gene encodes CDR1 SGDLS and CDR2 YYNGEE.